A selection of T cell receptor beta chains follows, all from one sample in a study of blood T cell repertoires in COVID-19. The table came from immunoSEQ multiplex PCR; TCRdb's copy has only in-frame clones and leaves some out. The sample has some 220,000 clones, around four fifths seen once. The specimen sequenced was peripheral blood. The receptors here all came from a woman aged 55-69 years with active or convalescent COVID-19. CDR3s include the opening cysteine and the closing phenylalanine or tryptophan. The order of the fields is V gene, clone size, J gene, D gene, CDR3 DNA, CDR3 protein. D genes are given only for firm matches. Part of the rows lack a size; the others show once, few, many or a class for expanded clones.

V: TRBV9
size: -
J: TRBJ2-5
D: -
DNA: TGTGCCAGCAGCTCCCACTCCCAAGAGACCCAGTACTTC
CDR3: CASSSHSQETQYF

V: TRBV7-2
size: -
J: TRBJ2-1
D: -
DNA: TGTGCCAGCAGCTTAACGGTGACCTCCGGAGGTAATGAGCAGTTCTTC
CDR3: CASSLTVTSGGNEQFF

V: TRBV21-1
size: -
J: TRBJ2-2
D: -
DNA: TGTGCCAGCAGATCTAGCGGGGGGAAGGGGAAGACCGGGGAGCTGTTTTTT
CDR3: CASRSSGGKGKTGELFF

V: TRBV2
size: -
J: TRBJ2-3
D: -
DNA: TGTGCCAGCAGTGGCGGGACAGAAGATACGCAGTATTTT
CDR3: CASSGGTEDTQYF

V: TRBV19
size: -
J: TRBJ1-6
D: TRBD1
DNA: TGTGCCAGTAGTCCCGGGACAGGGAATTCACCCCTCCACTTT
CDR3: CASSPGTGNSPLHF

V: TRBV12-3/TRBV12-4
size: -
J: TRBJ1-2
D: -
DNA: TGTGCCAGCAGCGACAATTCGTGGTATGGCTACACCTTC
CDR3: CASSDNSWYGYTF

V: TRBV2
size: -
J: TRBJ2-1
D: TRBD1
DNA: TGTGCCAGCATCCGGGACAGGGCTGGGGAGCAGTTCTTC
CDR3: CASIRDRAGEQFF

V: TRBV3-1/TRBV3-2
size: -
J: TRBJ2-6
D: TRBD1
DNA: TGTGCCAGCAGCCAAGAGGATCAGGGGGTGGGTGGGGCCAACGTCCTGACTTTC
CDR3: CASSQEDQGVGGANVLTF

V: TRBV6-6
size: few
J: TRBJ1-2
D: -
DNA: TGTGCCAGCAGAGATCAGGGTAACTATGGCTACACCTTC
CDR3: CASRDQGNYGYTF

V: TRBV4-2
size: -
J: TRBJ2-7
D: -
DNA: TGTGCCAGCAGCCAAGTGGCGGGAAACTACGAGCAGTACTTC
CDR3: CASSQVAGNYEQYF

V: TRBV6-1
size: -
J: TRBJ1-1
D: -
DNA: TGTGCCAGCAGTGAAGTGTGGGGCGCGAACACTGAAGCTTTCTTT
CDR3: CASSEVWGANTEAFF

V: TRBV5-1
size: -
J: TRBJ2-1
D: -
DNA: TGCGCCAGCAGCTTGGACACTAGTCCCTCCTACAATGAGCAGTTCTTC
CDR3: CASSLDTSPSYNEQFF

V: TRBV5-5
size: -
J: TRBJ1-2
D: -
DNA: TGTGCCAGCAGCGCGGACGGGACAAACTATGGCTACACCTTC
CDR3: CASSADGTNYGYTF

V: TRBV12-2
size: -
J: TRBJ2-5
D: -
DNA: TGTGCAAGTCGCCTTCGACTAGCGGGGGCCCAAGAGACCCAGTACTTC
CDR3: CASRLRLAGAQETQYF

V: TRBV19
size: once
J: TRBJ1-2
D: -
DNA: TGTGCCAGTAGTATTGGGTACGGGGGTGGCTACACCTTC
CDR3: CASSIGYGGGYTF

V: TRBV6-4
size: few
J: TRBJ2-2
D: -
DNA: TGTGCCAGCGACAAAGTCGGGGGGCGCGGTGGCGGGGAGCTGTTTTTT
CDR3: CASDKVGGRGGGELFF

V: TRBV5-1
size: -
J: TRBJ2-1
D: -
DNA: TGCGCCAGCAGCTTTGATAGCTCCTACAATGAGCAGTTCTTC
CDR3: CASSFDSSYNEQFF

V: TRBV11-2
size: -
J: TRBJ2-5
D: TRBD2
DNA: TGTGCCAGCAGCACCCATCTCGGTGGCGGGGGAAGTATCGGAGAGACCCAGTACTTC
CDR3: CASSTHLGGGGSIGETQYF

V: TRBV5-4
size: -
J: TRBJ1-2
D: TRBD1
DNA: TGTGCCAGCAGCTTGGAGACAGGGCTCTATGGCTACACCTTC
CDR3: CASSLETGLYGYTF

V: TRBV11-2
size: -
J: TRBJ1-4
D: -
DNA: TGTGCCAGCAGCCCCCACATGAATGAAAAACTGTTTTTT
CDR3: CASSPHMNEKLFF

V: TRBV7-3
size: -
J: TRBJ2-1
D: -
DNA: TGTGCCAGCAGCCTTGGAGGGCCCTCCTACAATGAGCAGTTCTTC
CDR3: CASSLGGPSYNEQFF

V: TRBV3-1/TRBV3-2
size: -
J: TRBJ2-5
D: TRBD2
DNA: TGTGCCAGCAGCCCCCGGACTAGCGGGAGGGCGGGTGAGACCCAGTACTTC
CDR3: CASSPRTSGRAGETQYF

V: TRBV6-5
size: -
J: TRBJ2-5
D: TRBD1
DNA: TGTGCCAGCAGCTCGGGACAGGGGGGTTTCCAGACCCAGTACTTC
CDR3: CASSSGQGGFQTQYF

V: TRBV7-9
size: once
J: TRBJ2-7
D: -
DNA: TGTGCCAGCAGCTTAGGTGTGAACGGGCAGTACTTC
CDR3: CASSLGVNGQYF

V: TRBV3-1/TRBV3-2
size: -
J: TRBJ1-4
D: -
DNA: TGTGCCAGCAGCCAAATGGCGGGAGGACGTGAAAAACTGTTTTTT
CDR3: CASSQMAGGREKLFF

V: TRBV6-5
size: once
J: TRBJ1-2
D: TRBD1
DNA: TGTGCCAGCAGTTACTCTGGGACAGCGGGCTATGGCTACACCTTC
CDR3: CASSYSGTAGYGYTF

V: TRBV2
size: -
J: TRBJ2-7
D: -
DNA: TGTGCCAGCAGTCGGACAGCCTACGAGCAGTACTTC
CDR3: CASSRTAYEQYF

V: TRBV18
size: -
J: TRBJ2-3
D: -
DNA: TGTGCCAGCGCGACAGGCACAGATACGCAGTATTTT
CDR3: CASATGTDTQYF

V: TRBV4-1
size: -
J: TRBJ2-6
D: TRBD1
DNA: TGCGCCAGCAGCCAAGGTGGACAGGGGGCAAGTGGGGCCAACGTCCTGACTTTC
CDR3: CASSQGGQGASGANVLTF

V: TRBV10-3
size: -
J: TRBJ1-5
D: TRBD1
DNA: TGTGCCATCAGCAAGGACAGGGAGGTAAGCAATCAGCCCCAGCATTTT
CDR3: CAISKDREVSNQPQHF

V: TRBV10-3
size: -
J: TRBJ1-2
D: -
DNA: TGTGCCATCAGTGAGTCCGCGGCCCTCGGGGGCTACACCTTC
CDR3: CAISESAALGGYTF

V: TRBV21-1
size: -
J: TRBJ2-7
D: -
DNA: TGTGCCAGCAGCAAAACGACTAGCGGGGACGGGGCCGAGCAGTACTTC
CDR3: CASSKTTSGDGAEQYF

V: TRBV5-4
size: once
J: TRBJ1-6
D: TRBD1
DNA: TGTGCCAGCAGCCTCCAGGGGGCCAGTTCACCCCTCCACTTT
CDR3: CASSLQGASSPLHF

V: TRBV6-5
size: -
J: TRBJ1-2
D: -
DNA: TGTGCCAGCAGGCGACCTTTATGGGGAGGCTATGGCTACACCTTC
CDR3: CASRRPLWGGYGYTF

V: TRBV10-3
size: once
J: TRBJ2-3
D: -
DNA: TGTGCCATCATCAAAACAAACAGGGCCCAGGCGGATACGCAGTATTTT
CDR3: CAIIKTNRAQADTQYF

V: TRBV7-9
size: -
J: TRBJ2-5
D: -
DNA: TGTGCCAGCAGCTTCAGCGGTAGTCAAGAGACCCAGTACTTC
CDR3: CASSFSGSQETQYF

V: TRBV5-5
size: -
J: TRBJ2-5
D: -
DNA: TGTGCCAGCAGCTTAGGCAGGGGGAGGGAGACCCAGTACTTC
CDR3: CASSLGRGRETQYF

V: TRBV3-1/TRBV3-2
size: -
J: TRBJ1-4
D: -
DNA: TGTGCCAGCAGCCAAAGCAGGCCGGGACTCGGGGAAAAACTGTTTTTT
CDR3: CASSQSRPGLGEKLFF

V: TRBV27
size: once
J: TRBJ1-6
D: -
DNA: TGTGCCAGCAGTCTCCAGGCTTTTAATTCACCCCTCCACTTT
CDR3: CASSLQAFNSPLHF

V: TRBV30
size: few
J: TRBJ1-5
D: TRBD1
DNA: TGTGCCTGGAGTGTACAGGGGGGCCAGCCCCAGCATTTT
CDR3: CAWSVQGGQPQHF

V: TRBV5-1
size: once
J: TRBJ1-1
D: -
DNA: TGCGCCAGCAGCTTGGTTGGGGCTGCTAGAACTGAAGCTTTCTTT
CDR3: CASSLVGAARTEAFF

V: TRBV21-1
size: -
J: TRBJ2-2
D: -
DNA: TGTGCCAGCAGCTCCTGGACAGGGGGCTTCAAGAACACCGGGGAGCTGTTTTTT
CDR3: CASSSWTGGFKNTGELFF

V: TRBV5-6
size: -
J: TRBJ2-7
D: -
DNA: TGTGCCAGCAGCTTGGCTAGCCCCCGGGCCGAGCAGTACTTC
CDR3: CASSLASPRAEQYF

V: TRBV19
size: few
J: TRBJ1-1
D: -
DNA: TGTGCCAGTAGTACGCTCCGGGACACTGAAGCTTTCTTT
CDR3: CASSTLRDTEAFF

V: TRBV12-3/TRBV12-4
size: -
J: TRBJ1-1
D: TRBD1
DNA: TGTGCCAGCAGACGAGACAGGGACACTGAAGCTTTCTTT
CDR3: CASRRDRDTEAFF